The 7 T cell receptor beta chains in this list originate from one sample, sequenced in a study of blood T cell repertoires in COVID-19. The repertoire was sequenced with immunoSEQ multiplex PCR; TCRdb's copy has only in-frame clones and lacks some. The table has roughly 24,000 clones, 89% seen once. The sample comprised peripheral blood. The receptor source for this set is a woman in her seventies with active COVID-19.

This chain uses TRBV6-2 or TRBV6-3 with TRBJ2-7; no reliable D call. Germline V gives CDR1 MNHEY, CDR2 SVGEGT. The CDR3 runs 11 residues. V was cut by 6 bases and J by 5 bases, with 8 bases left in between. The CDR3 spells CASSSSHEQYF. CDR3 DNA: TGTGCCAGCAGCTCGTCTCACGAGCAGTACTTC.

The chain recombines TRBV24-1 with TRBJ1-4, with 7 positions matching TRBD1. V shed 3 bases, J shed 8 bases, and the junction held 8 bases outside the gene matches. The CDR3 consists of 15 residues. Germline V gene data show CDR1 as KGHDR and CDR2 as SFDVKD. The DNA of the CDR3 is TGTGCCACCAGTGATCCCGGACAGGTTGGGGAAAAACTGTTTTTT. This gives the protein CATSDPGQVGEKLFF.

The J gene is TRBJ1-2, the V gene TRBV19, with 12 bases that match TRBD1. Germline CDR1 reads LNHDA; CDR2 reads SQIVND (reference sequence). Losses at the gene ends were 0 bases for V and 7 bases for J; bases not matched to a gene: 3. This CDR3 is 15 amino acids long. In nucleotides, the CDR3 is TGTGCCAGTAGTATAGACGGGACAGGGGGCTTTGGCTACACCTTC. Residues: CASSIDGTGGFGYTF. The full variable domain, completed using reference TRBV19 and TRBJ1-2, is DGGITQSPKYLFRKEGQNVTLSCEQNLNHDAMYWYRQDPGQGLRLIYYSQIVNDFQKGDIAEGYSVSREKKESFPLTVTSAQKNPTAFYLCASSIDGTGGFGYTFGSGTRLTVV.

A few counts support this clone. The rearrangement joins TRBV9 to TRBJ1-2; D gene uncertain. The CDR3 totals 15 residues. The V and J ends lost 0 bases and 1 base respectively, with 10 bases between them. Germline CDR1 SGDLS, CDR2 YYNGEE. CDR3 in amino acids: CASSVAARDNYGYTF. CDR3 DNA: TGTGCCAGCAGCGTAGCCGCGAGGGATAACTATGGCTACACCTTC.

The chain carries TRBV29-1 and TRBJ2-1, with a weak D call TRBD1 (7 bases). The V and J ends lost 4 bases and 4 bases respectively, with 23 bases between them. The CDR3 length is 17 residues. Germline CDR1 and CDR2: SQVTM and ANQGSEA. The CDR3 bases are TGCAGCGTTGGAAATCGGGGCGGGACAGCTACATACAATGAGCAGTTCTTC. Amino acid sequence: CSVGNRGGTATYNEQFF.

CDR3 loop: CASSLDGLAGLLTDTQYF. DNA of the CDR3: TGTGCCAGCAGCTTAGATGGACTAGCGGGCCTCTTGACAGATACGCAGTATTTT. The genes are TRBV7-2 and TRBJ2-3, with 11 bases that match TRBD2. Germline V gene lookup returns CDR1 SGHTA and CDR2 FQGNSA. The V segment lost 1 base and the J segment 3 bases; nucleotides outside the gene matches: 9. There are 18 residues in the CDR3. The full variable domain, rest sourced from reference TRBV7-2 and TRBJ2-3, is GAGVSQSPSNKVTEKGKDVELRCDPISGHTALYWYRQSLGQGLEFLIYFQGNSAPDKSGLPSDRFSAERTGGSVSTLTIQRTQQEDSAVYLCASSLDGLAGLLTDTQYFGPGTRLTVL.

The rearrangement uses TRBV11-2 and TRBJ1-3; TRBD1 might be the D (5 bases). Looked up from germline, CDR1 is SGHAT and CDR2 is FQNNGV. The V and J ends lost 6 bases and 1 base respectively, with 13 bases between them. The CDR3 has 15 residues. The CDR3 nucleotides are TGTGCCAGCAGGCCGCCGGGGGGGTCTGGAAACACCATATATTTT. Amino acids: CASRPPGGSGNTIYF.